This T cell receptor (beta chain) was obtained from a study of metastatic and nonmetastatic thyroid tumors. TCRdb re-called clones from the PCR reads using MiXCR. The sample lists about 12,000 clones, 25% to 40% occurring once. All patients were treatment-naive before thyroid surgery. The TCR sequence derives from a female donor with papillary thyroid cancer or a benign thyroid nodule (not recorded which). Some clones in this sample may be carry-over from other donors' samples. Specimen: tumor tissue.

The CDR3 DNA reads TGCAGTGCTAGCCCCATGGGGTACTACGAGCAGTACTTC. Its translation: CSASPMGYYEQYF. This rearrangement joins TRBV20-1 to TRBJ2-7, with D unresolved. This CDR3 comprises 13 residues. The germline V and J ends were trimmed by 3 bases and 3 bases, with 12 bases remaining between them. Germline CDR1 is DFQATT and CDR2 is SNEGSKA (reference sequence).